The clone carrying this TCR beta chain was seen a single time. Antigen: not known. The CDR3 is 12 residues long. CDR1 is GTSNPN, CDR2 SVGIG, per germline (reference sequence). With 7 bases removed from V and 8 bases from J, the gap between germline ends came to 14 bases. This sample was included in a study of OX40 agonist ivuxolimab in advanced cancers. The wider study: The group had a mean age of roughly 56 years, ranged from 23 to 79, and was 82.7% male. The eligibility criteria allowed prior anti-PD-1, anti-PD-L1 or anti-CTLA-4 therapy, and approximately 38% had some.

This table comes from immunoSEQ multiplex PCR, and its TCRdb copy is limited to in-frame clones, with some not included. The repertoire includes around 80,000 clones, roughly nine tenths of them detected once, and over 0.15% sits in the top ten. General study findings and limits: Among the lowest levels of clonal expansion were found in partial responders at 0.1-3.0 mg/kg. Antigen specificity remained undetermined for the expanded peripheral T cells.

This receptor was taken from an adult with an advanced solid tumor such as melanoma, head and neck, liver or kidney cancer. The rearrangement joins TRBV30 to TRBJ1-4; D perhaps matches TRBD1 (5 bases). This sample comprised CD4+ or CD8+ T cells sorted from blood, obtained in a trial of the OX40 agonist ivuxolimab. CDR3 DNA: TGTGCCTTGTCCTGGGGCTGGGAAAAACTGTTTTTT. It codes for CALSWGWEKLFF.